Listed here is a single TCR beta chain. TCRdb's table, derived via immunoSEQ multiplex PCR, lists solely in-frame clones and lacks some. This table holds about 1,600 clones, less than 95% found once. The entry originates in a study of tumor T cells in aggressive B-cell lymphoma. The CDR3 has 11 amino acids. V trimming: 8 bases; J trimming: 8 bases; junction bases outside the gene matches: 6. Germline-derived CDR1 and CDR2 are DFQATT and SNEGSKA (reference sequence). This TCR was recovered from an adult with diffuse large B cell lymphoma. This chain links TRBV20-1 with TRBJ2-3; TRBD2 agrees at 8 bases. The sequencing sample was made of tumor tissue. CDR3 coding DNA: TGCAGTTTGAGCGGGAGTGGTACGCAGTATTTT. This gives the protein CSLSGSGTQYF.